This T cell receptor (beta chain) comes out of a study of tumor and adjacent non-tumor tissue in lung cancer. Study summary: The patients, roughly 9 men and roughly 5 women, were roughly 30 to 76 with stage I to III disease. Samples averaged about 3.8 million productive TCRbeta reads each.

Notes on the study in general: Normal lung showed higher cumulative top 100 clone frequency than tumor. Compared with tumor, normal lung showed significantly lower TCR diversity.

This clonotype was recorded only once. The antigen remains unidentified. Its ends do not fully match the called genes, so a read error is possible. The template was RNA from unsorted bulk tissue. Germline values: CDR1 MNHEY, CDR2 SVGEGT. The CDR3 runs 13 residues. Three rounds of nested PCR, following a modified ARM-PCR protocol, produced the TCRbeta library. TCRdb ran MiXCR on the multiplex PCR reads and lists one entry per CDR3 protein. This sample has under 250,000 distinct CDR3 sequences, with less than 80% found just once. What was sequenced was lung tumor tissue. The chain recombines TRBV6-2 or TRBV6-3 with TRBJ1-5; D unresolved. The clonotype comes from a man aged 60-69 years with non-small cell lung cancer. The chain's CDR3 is CTSSPSATQPQHF. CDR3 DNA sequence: TGTACCAGCAGTCCTTCGGCGACTCAGCCCCAGCATTTT.